Below, one TCR beta chain is given with its context. The source of the sample is a study of blood T cell repertoires in COVID-19. Study overall: From the United States, Italy and Spain came samples of acute and convalescent COVID-19. PBMCs, B-cell-depleted T cells, or T cells provided the cDNA or gDNA that made up the material.

The authors' processing: Nucleated cell counts were estimated from reference gene primer amplification. Profiled with immunoSEQ multiplex PCR; TCRdb holds only in-frame clones, not every one. From that table come the V and J calls and clone size; the DNA was used to work out D and trimming. Here the sample spans more than 150,000 clones, roughly 90% being singletons. V was clipped by 5 bases and J by 2 bases, with 19 bases between them. Germline CDR1 reads SGHRS; CDR2 reads YFSETQ. The CDR3 is 16 amino acids. The sequencing input was peripheral blood. This sequence was found in a man in his fifties with acute or convalescent COVID-19. The chain combines TRBV5-1 with TRBJ1-2, with D tentatively TRBD1 (5 bases). CDR3 sequence: CASSLGWAGRNYGYTF. For the CDR3, the DNA is TGCGCCAGCAGTCTGGGGTGGGCAGGGCGGAACTATGGCTACACCTTC.